The 8 T cell receptor beta chains below all came from one sample that was sequenced in a study of shared clonotypes between healthy human individuals. Sequencing was performed with immunoSEQ multiplex PCR; in TCRdb, only in-frame clones are kept and a portion is missing. This sample has 1.5 million to 2.5 million clones, with less than 95% found just once. Terminally differentiated effector memory CD45RA+ cells were left out of the naive CD8 fraction, which was CD45RO-negative and positively selected for CCR7. Sequencing was carried out using naive CD8+ T cells sorted from blood. The receptors shown here come from a man aged 18 to 30 in good health.

The chain joins TRBV29-1 to TRBJ2-5, with unresolved D. The CDR3 contains 13 residues. Germline CDR1 and CDR2: SQVTM and ANQGSEA. The V gene lost 0 bases and the J gene lost 2 bases, with 7 bases spanning the gap. The CDR3 bases are TGCAGCGTTGAAGAAGAGGCGCAAGAGACCCAGTACTTC. Translating it yields CSVEEEAQETQYF.

The genes are TRBV27 and TRBJ2-7; TRBD1 matches 9 bases. Losses at the gene ends were 4 bases for V and 2 bases for J; bases not matched to a gene: 6. Looked up from germline, CDR1 is MNHEY and CDR2 is SMNVEV (reference sequence). The CDR3 loop spans 15 amino acids. This CDR3 reads CASSSGGQGTYEQYF. The CDR3 DNA is TGTGCCAGCAGTTCCGGCGGACAGGGGACCTACGAGCAGTACTTC.

V and J are TRBV2 and TRBJ2-3, with a possible D match to TRBD2 (6 bases). V lost 3 bases and J lost 4, with 17 bases in between. Germline CDR1 reads SNHLY; CDR2 reads FYNNEI. This CDR3 has 16 residues. Written as DNA, the CDR3 is TGTGCCAGCAGTGAGTGGACGGGAGTTGAATCAGATACGCAGTATTTT. Its protein is CASSEWTGVESDTQYF. The whole variable domain, remainder taken from reference TRBV2 and TRBJ2-3, is EPEVTQTPSHQVTQMGQEVILRCVPISNHLYFYWYRQILGQKVEFLVSFYNNEISEKSEIFDDQFSVERPDGSNFTLKIRSTKLEDSAMYFCASSEWTGVESDTQYFGPGTRLTVL.

The gene calls are TRBV27 and TRBJ2-2, with 11 bases matching TRBD1. The CDR3 consists of 18 residues. Trimming cost V 5 bases and J 6 bases; bases outside gene matches: 14. Germline assignment: CDR1 MNHEY and CDR2 SMNVEV (reference sequence). The CDR3, as DNA: TGTGCCAGCAGTCCCCTAGGCCCCGGACAGGGGGCATCCGGGGAGCTGTTTTTT. It translates to CASSPLGPGQGASGELFF.

CDR3 sequence (DNA): TGTGCCAGCAGCCTGAGCAGTTCACCCCTCCACTTT. Its translation: CASSLSSSPLHF. The rearrangement uses TRBV7-9 and TRBJ1-6; no reliable D call. Trimming cost V 5 bases and J 9 bases, with 8 bases left between them. Germline V gene data show CDR1 as SEHNR and CDR2 as FQNEAQ (reference sequence). CDR3 length: 12 residues.

The CDR3 reads CASSSTGVPSGNTIYF. For the CDR3, the DNA is TGCGCCAGCAGCAGTACAGGGGTTCCCTCTGGAAACACCATATATTTT. This chain links TRBV5-1 with TRBJ1-3; TRBD1 matches 7 bases. With V trimmed by 4 bases and J by 0 bases, 7 bases remained unmatched. The CDR3 totals 16 residues. Germline loops: CDR1 SGHRS, CDR2 YFSETQ. The variable domain in full, completed from reference TRBV5-1 and TRBJ1-3, reads KAGVTQTPRYLIKTRGQQVTLSCSPISGHRSVSWYQQTPGQGLQFLFEYFSETQRNKGNFPGRFSGRQFSNSRSEMNVSTLELGDSALYLCASSSTGVPSGNTIYFGEGSWLTVV.

This clone has only a few counts. This chain uses TRBV13 with TRBJ1-2, with D unresolved. V was shortened by 6 bases and J by 4 bases, with 9 bases between the two germline ends. This CDR3 has 12 amino acids. Germline values: CDR1 PRHDT, CDR2 FYEKMQ (reference sequence). CDR3 in DNA: TGTGCCAGCAGAACGGACTTCTATGGCTACACCTTC. Protein: CASRTDFYGYTF.

The V and J genes are TRBV7-2 and TRBJ1-6; D gene uncertain. Germline V gene data show CDR1 as SGHTA and CDR2 as FQGNSA. The CDR3 contains 19 residues. The ends were cut back, 2 bases at V and 0 bases at J, with 17 bases in the middle. CDR3: CASSLSGLRESSYNSPLHF. The CDR3 DNA reads as TGTGCCAGCAGCTTATCGGGTTTGAGGGAGAGCTCCTATAATTCACCCCTCCACTTT.